This T cell receptor beta chain comes out of a study of shared T cell receptors in the human thymus. Some clones are missing from TCRdb's copy, which holds only in-frame ones; the method was immunoSEQ multiplex PCR. The sample records 700,000 or so clones, over 75% being singletons. CDR1 is MGHDK and CDR2 is SYGVNS in the germline V gene. This CDR3 region has 14 residues. V was cut by 6 bases and J by 6 bases, with 15 bases left in between. This clone occurred once. The same sample was also used in a study of human thymus T cells. From that second work: Immunologically healthy infants in Finland undergoing congenital heart defect surgery were the donors. It was from resections taken during corrective heart surgery that the thymus tissue came. Thymic and blood repertoires appeared to display a bias in their usage of V and J genes.

This receptor was identified in a girl under three years old with a congenital heart defect. The chain couples TRBV25-1 to TRBJ2-1; D may be TRBD1 (6 bases). Material for sequencing was thymocytes. The CDR3 region is CASSRSTGSNEQFF. The CDR3 region has the DNA TGTGCCAGCAGCCGATCGACAGGTTCCAATGAGCAGTTCTTC. Together with reference TRBV25-1 and TRBJ2-1, the CDR3 gives the full variable domain: EADIYQTPRYLVIGTGKKITLECSQTMGHDKMYWYQQDPGMELHLIHYSYGVNSTEKGDLSSESTVSRIRTEHFPLTLESARPSHTSQYLCASSRSTGSNEQFFGPGTRLTVL.